The present T cell receptor beta chain was sequenced within a study of T cell responses to AZD1222 COVID-19 vaccine. Study outcomes and limitations: Females made up more of the donors, who were largely white British, and clonal diversity may have come out too low. The study found vaccine-associated CD4 TCRs spanning spike, dominant at 160-218 and 743-854. Baseline serology detected seropositivity in only six AZD1222 recipients. Reportedly, nearly half of unique spike TCRs recognized epitopes outside B.1.351/B.1.1.7 mutations.

Using immunoSEQ multiplex PCR, the repertoire was profiled, and TCRdb retains in-frame clones only, with some absent. The sample lists about 98,000 clones; around 83% were seen once. The CDR3 spans 15 residues. The ends were cut back, 2 bases at V and 6 bases at J, with 11 bases in the middle. Germline V gene sequence: CDR1 MGHDK, CDR2 SYGVNS. As for this clone: Its antigen is as yet unknown.

This sequence joins TRBV25-1 and TRBJ1-6; D is perhaps TRBD1 (5 bases). The origin of this receptor is an adult in good health. Here the sequenced sample was peripheral blood, taken on day 0 of AZD1222 vaccination. CDR3 DNA: TGTGCCAGCAGTGAAACCGGGACGGCTAATTCACCCCTCCACTTT. Its protein product is CASSETGTANSPLHF.